This TCR beta chain was sequenced in a study of identical twins. About this clonotype: The target antigen is unknown.

The CDR3 is 11 amino acids. V was shortened by 4 bases and J by 8 bases, with 11 bases between the two germline ends. The V gene's germline CDR1 is DFQATT and CDR2 SNEGSKA (reference sequence). Whole-study results and caveats: The abundant beta clonotypes from cord blood had fewer insertions, and memory repertoires had none of this. The analysis was cross-sectional rather than longitudinal within donors. Alpha sequences out of frame and shared by twins had excess low generation probability.

TCRdb reprocessed the 5' RACE reads with MiXCR, giving one entry per CDR3 protein. The sample lists hundreds of thousands of distinct CDR3 sequences, 18% occurring once. This same sample was also taken into another study, of T cells expressing NK-cell markers. From that paper: Seven sequenced donors out of eight were HCMV-seropositive, one seronegative.

The TCR originated in a woman between 18 and 29 years old in good health. V gene TRBV20-1 combines with J gene TRBJ1-2, with D uncertain. Sequencing was done on a sample of PBMCs. For the CDR3, the DNA is TGCAGTGCTAAATTCCTTTTAGGCTACACCTTC. Its protein is CSAKFLLGYTF.